These 2 T cell receptor beta chains originate from one sample sequenced in a study of T cell changes during pregnancy in multiple sclerosis (dated by TCRdb to the late 2010s). Library preparation employed the immunoSEQ multiplex PCR assay. Held by TCRdb, this immuneACCESS table contains in-frame sequences only and omits some clones. Under half of the omission traces to an unresolved V gene where checked; the cause of the rest is unknown. The sample table shows approximately 130,000 clones, and less than 97% are seen once. Around 0.4% of the sample goes to the ten largest clones. The sequences come from peripheral blood, collected after pregnancy. These receptors were obtained from a female donor with multiple sclerosis, enrolled in a pregnancy study.

The chain employs TRBV9 and TRBJ2-2, with D tentatively TRBD2 (5 bases). V lost 3 bases, J lost 8 bases, and 14 bases lay in between. The CDR3 sequence is 14 residues long. Germline CDR1 SGDLS, CDR2 YYNGEE. The CDR3, as DNA: TGTGCCAGCAGCGCGGACTCCCCCTCGGGGGAGCTGTTTTTT. Its protein is CASSADSPSGELFF.

The chain couples TRBV6-5 to TRBJ2-7; perhaps D is TRBD1 or TRBD2 (6 bases each). Per germline, CDR1 MNHEY and CDR2 SVGAGI. The CDR3 totals 14 residues. The V and J ends lost 6 bases and 2 bases respectively, with 14 bases between them. As DNA, the CDR3 is TGTGCCAGCAGATACAGGGCGGGGACCTACGAGCAGTACTTC. Translated: CASRYRAGTYEQYF.